These T cell receptor beta chains were read from a single sample in a study of PD-1 blockade in classical Hodgkin lymphoma. Measured with immunoSEQ multiplex PCR; TCRdb has only the in-frame clones, and not every one. The sample lists some 93,000 clones, about three quarters occurring once. Sequenced material: peripheral blood mononuclear cells (PBMCs), taken before the fourth cycle of nivolumab. The source of these receptors is a human donor with classical Hodgkin lymphoma. Each CDR3 is given with its conserved first and last residue. D genes are given only for firm matches. Not all rows give a size; the values are once, few, many and, for expanded clones, a class.

clone size: NA
J gene: TRBJ2-3
D gene: NA
V gene: TRBV6-1
CDR3 DNA: TGTGCCAGCAGCTGGGGCCCCAGTAAACCAGACCCTTTT
CDR3 protein: CASSWGPSKPDPF

clone size: NA
J gene: TRBJ2-2
D gene: NA
V gene: TRBV18
CDR3 DNA: TGTGCCAGCTCACCACTGGACACCGGGGAGCTGTTTTTT
CDR3 protein: CASSPLDTGELFF

clone size: NA
J gene: TRBJ2-3
D gene: NA
V gene: TRBV7-2
CDR3 DNA: TGTGCCAGCAGCTTAGATTCTGTCCTGGTCGTCGATTATTTT
CDR3 protein: CASSLDSVLVVDYF

clone size: once
J gene: TRBJ2-1
D gene: NA
V gene: TRBV7-3
CDR3 DNA: TGTGCCAGCAGCTTACCTAGTTCCAATGAGCAGTTCTTC
CDR3 protein: CASSLPSSNEQFF

clone size: NA
J gene: TRBJ1-1
D gene: TRBD1
V gene: TRBV4-2
CDR3 DNA: TGTGCCAGCAGCCAAGACCTAGGGGAACAGGGGGAGGTCACTGAAGCTTTCTTT
CDR3 protein: CASSQDLGEQGEVTEAFF

clone size: few
J gene: TRBJ1-6
D gene: NA
V gene: TRBV15
CDR3 DNA: TGTGCCACCAGCAGAGCCGAGGGTTCACCCCTCCACTTT
CDR3 protein: CATSRAEGSPLHF

clone size: NA
J gene: TRBJ2-5
D gene: NA
V gene: TRBV5-4
CDR3 DNA: TGTGCCAGCAGCTTTATTGGCGGCCAAGAGACCCAGTACTTC
CDR3 protein: CASSFIGGQETQYF

clone size: NA
J gene: TRBJ2-7
D gene: TRBD1
V gene: TRBV27
CDR3 DNA: TGTGCCAGCAGGTCCTGGGACAGCTACGAGCAGTACTTC
CDR3 protein: CASRSWDSYEQYF

clone size: NA
J gene: TRBJ2-7
D gene: TRBD2
V gene: TRBV11-2
CDR3 DNA: TGTGCCAGCAGCTTCACTAGCGGGACAAGCTCCTACGAGCAGTACTTC
CDR3 protein: CASSFTSGTSSYEQYF

clone size: NA
J gene: TRBJ2-5
D gene: NA
V gene: TRBV7-7
CDR3 DNA: TGTGCCAGCAGCTTAGTTACAGGTGTGAGAGAGACCCAGTACTTC
CDR3 protein: CASSLVTGVRETQYF

clone size: once
J gene: TRBJ2-5
D gene: TRBD2
V gene: TRBV27
CDR3 DNA: TGTGCCAGCAGCCGGACTAGCGGGAGGGTACGTGAGACCCAGTACTTC
CDR3 protein: CASSRTSGRVRETQYF

clone size: NA
J gene: TRBJ1-2
D gene: NA
V gene: TRBV19
CDR3 DNA: TGTGCCAGTAGTATATCGGCAGAGTTCTATGGCTACACCTTC
CDR3 protein: CASSISAEFYGYTF

clone size: NA
J gene: TRBJ2-7
D gene: TRBD1
V gene: TRBV6-6
CDR3 DNA: TGTGCCAGCAGTTACTTGGGGCAGGGGGCGACCTACGAGCAGTACTTC
CDR3 protein: CASSYLGQGATYEQYF

clone size: NA
J gene: TRBJ1-3
D gene: TRBD1
V gene: TRBV28
CDR3 DNA: TGTGCCAGCAGGAGGGGGCTTTCAGGAAACACCATATATTTT
CDR3 protein: CASRRGLSGNTIYF

clone size: NA
J gene: TRBJ1-3
D gene: NA
V gene: TRBV6-5
CDR3 DNA: TGTGCCAGCAGCCGCTGGCGCTCTGGAAACACCATATATTTT
CDR3 protein: CASSRWRSGNTIYF

clone size: NA
J gene: TRBJ1-2
D gene: NA
V gene: TRBV7-9
CDR3 DNA: TGTGCCAGCAGCTTAGCAGCAGGGAGCTATGGCTACACCTTC
CDR3 protein: CASSLAAGSYGYTF

clone size: NA
J gene: TRBJ2-1
D gene: NA
V gene: TRBV5-5
CDR3 DNA: TGTGCCAGCAGCTTGAGGGCTGGGACGGGGAATGAGCAGTTCTTC
CDR3 protein: CASSLRAGTGNEQFF

clone size: NA
J gene: TRBJ1-2
D gene: TRBD1
V gene: TRBV19
CDR3 DNA: TGTGCCAGTAGCCCCCCGGGACAGGGGGTTTATGGCTACACCTTC
CDR3 protein: CASSPPGQGVYGYTF

clone size: once
J gene: TRBJ1-5
D gene: TRBD1
V gene: TRBV19
CDR3 DNA: TGTGCCACCCGACAGGGAAGGAATCAGCCCCAGCATTTT
CDR3 protein: CATRQGRNQPQHF

clone size: NA
J gene: TRBJ2-3
D gene: NA
V gene: TRBV5-4
CDR3 DNA: TGTGCCAGCAGCTTCCCCACAGTGTCTACGCAGTATTTT
CDR3 protein: CASSFPTVSTQYF

clone size: once
J gene: TRBJ2-3
D gene: NA
V gene: TRBV7-2
CDR3 DNA: TGTGCCAGCAGCTTCACTCCAGATACGCAGTATTTT
CDR3 protein: CASSFTPDTQYF

clone size: NA
J gene: TRBJ2-3
D gene: TRBD1
V gene: TRBV6-6
CDR3 DNA: TGTGCCAGCAGGAGACAGGGATTCATAGATACGCAGTATTTT
CDR3 protein: CASRRQGFIDTQYF

clone size: NA
J gene: TRBJ2-3
D gene: NA
V gene: TRBV5-1
CDR3 DNA: TGCGCCAGCAGCAACAACAGACTAACTAACACAGATACGCAGTATTTT
CDR3 protein: CASSNNRLTNTDTQYF

clone size: NA
J gene: TRBJ1-2
D gene: TRBD1
V gene: TRBV10-3
CDR3 DNA: TGTGCCATCAGTAGCGCAGGGGGGGATTATGGCTACACCTTC
CDR3 protein: CAISSAGGDYGYTF

clone size: NA
J gene: TRBJ1-6
D gene: TRBD1
V gene: TRBV4-2
CDR3 DNA: TGTGCCAGCAGCCAAGGATCGGGCAGGGGGCTTTCACCCCTCCACTTT
CDR3 protein: CASSQGSGRGLSPLHF

clone size: NA
J gene: TRBJ2-1
D gene: TRBD2
V gene: TRBV4-3
CDR3 DNA: TGCGCCAGCAGCCCCGGACTAGCGTACAATGAGCAGTTCTTC
CDR3 protein: CASSPGLAYNEQFF

clone size: NA
J gene: TRBJ2-1
D gene: TRBD2
V gene: TRBV2
CDR3 DNA: TGTGCCAGCAACCCTCTGTCTAGCGGGAGTCTCAATGAGCAGTTCTTC
CDR3 protein: CASNPLSSGSLNEQFF

clone size: NA
J gene: TRBJ1-1
D gene: NA
V gene: TRBV6-5
CDR3 DNA: TGTGCCAGCAGACCACAAGGACTCGTTCTTGAAGCTTTCTTT
CDR3 protein: CASRPQGLVLEAFF

clone size: NA
J gene: TRBJ1-5
D gene: TRBD1
V gene: TRBV5-1
CDR3 DNA: TGCGCCAGCAGCTTGGAGGGACAGCCCTATCAGCCCCAGCATTTT
CDR3 protein: CASSLEGQPYQPQHF

clone size: NA
J gene: TRBJ2-1
D gene: NA
V gene: TRBV6-6
CDR3 DNA: TGTGCCAGCAGCCCCTTAGTGAGCTCCTACAATGAGCAGTTCTTC
CDR3 protein: CASSPLVSSYNEQFF

clone size: once
J gene: TRBJ1-6
D gene: NA
V gene: TRBV28
CDR3 DNA: TGTGCCAGCAGCCCTATGAATTCACCCCTCCACTTT
CDR3 protein: CASSPMNSPLHF

clone size: few
J gene: TRBJ2-2
D gene: TRBD1
V gene: TRBV19
CDR3 DNA: TGTGCCAGTAGGGACAGGGTAACGAACACCGGGGAGCTGTTTTTT
CDR3 protein: CASRDRVTNTGELFF

clone size: NA
J gene: TRBJ2-1
D gene: TRBD2
V gene: TRBV10-3
CDR3 DNA: TGTGCCACCTTAGCGGGAGGGGACAATGAGCAGTTCTTC
CDR3 protein: CATLAGGDNEQFF

clone size: NA
J gene: TRBJ2-1
D gene: TRBD2
V gene: TRBV27
CDR3 DNA: TGTGCCAGCAGTCCCATACTAGCGGGGGGGCGGGGTGAGCAGTTCTTC
CDR3 protein: CASSPILAGGRGEQFF

clone size: once
J gene: TRBJ1-5
D gene: TRBD1
V gene: TRBV12-5
CDR3 DNA: TGTGCTAGTGGTTTGGGGGGACAGAAAAATAGCAATCAGCCCCAGCATTTT
CDR3 protein: CASGLGGQKNSNQPQHF

clone size: few
J gene: TRBJ2-1
D gene: TRBD2
V gene: TRBV5-4
CDR3 DNA: TGTGCCAGCAGCTTGGGTGGCGGGGGACTGTACAATGAGCAGTTCTTC
CDR3 protein: CASSLGGGGLYNEQFF

clone size: NA
J gene: TRBJ2-3
D gene: NA
V gene: TRBV5-1
CDR3 DNA: TGCGCCAGCAGCTTTAGGCTAGCTTCAGATACGCAGTATTTT
CDR3 protein: CASSFRLASDTQYF

clone size: few
J gene: TRBJ1-1
D gene: NA
V gene: TRBV9
CDR3 DNA: TGTGCCAGCAGCGTAGTTTCAGGGTTAGCTTTCTTT
CDR3 protein: CASSVVSGLAFF

clone size: NA
J gene: TRBJ2-1
D gene: NA
V gene: TRBV20-1
CDR3 DNA: TGCAGTGCCTCCGCTTGGAATGAGCAGTTCTTC
CDR3 protein: CSASAWNEQFF

clone size: NA
J gene: TRBJ2-7
D gene: NA
V gene: TRBV7-9
CDR3 DNA: TGTGCCAGCAGCGGTTACGACAGTTACGAGCAGTACTTC
CDR3 protein: CASSGYDSYEQYF

clone size: NA
J gene: TRBJ1-4
D gene: NA
V gene: TRBV18
CDR3 DNA: TGTGCCAGCTCGCACGAGGGGCAAGAAAAACTGTTTTTT
CDR3 protein: CASSHEGQEKLFF

clone size: NA
J gene: TRBJ2-6
D gene: TRBD1
V gene: TRBV29-1
CDR3 DNA: TGCAGCGTTTTGGGACAGGGGATTTCTGGGGCCAACGTCCTGACTTTC
CDR3 protein: CSVLGQGISGANVLTF

clone size: NA
J gene: TRBJ2-7
D gene: TRBD2
V gene: TRBV9
CDR3 DNA: TGTGCCAGCTCCCCCGGAGGGGCAGCGGGGTTATACGAGCGGTACTTC
CDR3 protein: CASSPGGAAGLYERYF

clone size: NA
J gene: TRBJ2-1
D gene: NA
V gene: TRBV4-3
CDR3 DNA: TGCGCCAGCAGCCAAGATGCGGTGGGCCCTTCCTACAATGAGCAGTTCTTC
CDR3 protein: CASSQDAVGPSYNEQFF

clone size: NA
J gene: TRBJ2-3
D gene: NA
V gene: TRBV25-1
CDR3 DNA: TGTGCCAGCATTCACACAGGGACCTTCACAGATACGCAGTATTTT
CDR3 protein: CASIHTGTFTDTQYF

clone size: NA
J gene: TRBJ2-3
D gene: TRBD2
V gene: TRBV9
CDR3 DNA: TGTGCCAGCAGCGTAGGGAGAGCGGGGCGTTCCACAGATACGCAGTATTTT
CDR3 protein: CASSVGRAGRSTDTQYF

clone size: NA
J gene: TRBJ2-1
D gene: TRBD2
V gene: TRBV4-3
CDR3 DNA: TGCGCCAGCAGCCAAGAGCCTCCTGGACTAGCGGGATTATACAATGAGCAGTTCTTC
CDR3 protein: CASSQEPPGLAGLYNEQFF

clone size: NA
J gene: TRBJ2-1
D gene: TRBD1
V gene: TRBV9
CDR3 DNA: TGTGCCAGCAGCGTAGTAGGGACAGATTACTACAATGAGCAGTTCTTC
CDR3 protein: CASSVVGTDYYNEQFF

clone size: NA
J gene: TRBJ2-1
D gene: NA
V gene: TRBV7-2
CDR3 DNA: TGTGCCAGCATCCCCCGACCCGGGCAGAACTCCTACAATGAGCAGTTCTTC
CDR3 protein: CASIPRPGQNSYNEQFF

clone size: NA
J gene: TRBJ2-1
D gene: TRBD2
V gene: TRBV30
CDR3 DNA: TGTGCCTGGAGTAGACTAGCGGGGGTTTACAATGAGCAGTTCTTC
CDR3 protein: CAWSRLAGVYNEQFF

clone size: NA
J gene: TRBJ2-3
D gene: NA
V gene: TRBV10-3
CDR3 DNA: TGTGCCATCAGTGAGTCGTTAGATACGCAGTATTTT
CDR3 protein: CAISESLDTQYF

clone size: NA
J gene: TRBJ1-1
D gene: TRBD1
V gene: TRBV29-1
CDR3 DNA: TGCAGCGTCGCCGACAGGGTGAACACTGAAGCTTTCTTT
CDR3 protein: CSVADRVNTEAFF

clone size: NA
J gene: TRBJ1-4
D gene: NA
V gene: TRBV19
CDR3 DNA: TGTGCCAGTAGTATTGGGGCAGGGGATAAACTGTTTTTT
CDR3 protein: CASSIGAGDKLFF

clone size: many
J gene: TRBJ2-7
D gene: NA
V gene: TRBV6-5
CDR3 DNA: TGTGCCAGCAAATCGAGGACAGAGCGTTACGAGCAGTACTTC
CDR3 protein: CASKSRTERYEQYF

clone size: NA
J gene: TRBJ1-5
D gene: NA
V gene: TRBV21-1
CDR3 DNA: TGTGCCAGCAGCGATAGCAATCAGCCCCAGCATTTT
CDR3 protein: CASSDSNQPQHF